This T cell receptor beta chain came from a study of T-cell reconstitution after alpha-beta-depleted transplantation in children. Turning to this clonotype: The antigen remains undetermined.

CDR3 length: 15 amino acids. V shed 1 base and J 5 bases; nucleotides not matched to a gene: 7. Germline-derived CDR1 and CDR2 are SGHTA and FQGNSA. Researchers prepared the TCRbeta library using unique molecular identifiers, the study reports. TCRdb reanalysed the PCR reads using MiXCR and keeps one entry per CDR3 protein. The table lists hundreds of thousands of distinct CDR3 sequences, roughly 15% of them singletons. Study results and limitations: The origin of high day-60 TCRbeta diversity in some patients lay in surviving recipient T cells and thymic progenitors. Several hundred expanded graft clones reportedly supplied alpha-beta T cells about two months after transplant. Counts and diversity of T cells one year after transplant came mostly from newly produced T cells.

The chain links TRBV7-2 to TRBJ2-7, with 8 bases that match TRBD1. The clonotype was recovered from a male patient aged 2-10 years who had a stem cell transplant for acute lymphoblastic leukemia, so the T cells may come from the graft donor. The specimen comprised PBMCs, mostly from graft donor cells, sampled 360 days after TCRalphabeta/CD19-depleted stem cell transplant. The DNA for the CDR3 is TGTGCCAGCAGCTTAGGGACAGGGCTAGGGGACGAGCAGTACTTC. Translated: CASSLGTGLGDEQYF.